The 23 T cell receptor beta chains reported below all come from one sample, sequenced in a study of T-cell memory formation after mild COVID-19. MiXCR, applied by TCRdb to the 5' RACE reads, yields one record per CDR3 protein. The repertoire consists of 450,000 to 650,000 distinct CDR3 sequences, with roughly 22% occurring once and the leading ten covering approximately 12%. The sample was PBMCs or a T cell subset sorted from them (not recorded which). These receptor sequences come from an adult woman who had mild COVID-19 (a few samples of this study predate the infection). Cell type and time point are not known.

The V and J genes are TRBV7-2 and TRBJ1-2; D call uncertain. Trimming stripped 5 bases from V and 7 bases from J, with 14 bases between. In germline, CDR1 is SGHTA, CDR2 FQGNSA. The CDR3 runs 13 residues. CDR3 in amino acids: CASSEQSYGGYTF. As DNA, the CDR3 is TGTGCCAGCAGCGAACAGAGCTATGGTGGCTACACCTTC. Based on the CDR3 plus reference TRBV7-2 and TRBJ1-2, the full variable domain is GAGVSQSPSNKVTEKGKDVELRCDPISGHTALYWYRQSLGQGLEFLIYFQGNSAPDKSGLPSDRFSAERTGGSVSTLTIQRTQQEDSAVYLCASSEQSYGGYTFGSGTRLTVV.

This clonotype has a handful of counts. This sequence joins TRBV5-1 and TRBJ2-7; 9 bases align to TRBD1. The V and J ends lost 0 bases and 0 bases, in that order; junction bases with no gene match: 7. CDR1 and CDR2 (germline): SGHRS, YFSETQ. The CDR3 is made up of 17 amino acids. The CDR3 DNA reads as TGCGCCAGCAGCTTGGCCCGGTGGACAGGGGACTCCTACGAGCAGTACTTC. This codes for CASSLARWTGDSYEQYF. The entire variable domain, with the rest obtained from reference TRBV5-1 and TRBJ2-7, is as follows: KAGVTQTPRYLIKTRGQQVTLSCSPISGHRSVSWYQQTPGQGLQFLFEYFSETQRNKGNFPGRFSGRQFSNSRSEMNVSTLELGDSALYLCASSLARWTGDSYEQYFGPGTRLTVT.

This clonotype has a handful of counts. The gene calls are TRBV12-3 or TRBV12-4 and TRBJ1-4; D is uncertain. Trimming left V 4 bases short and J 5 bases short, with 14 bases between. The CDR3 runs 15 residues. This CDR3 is CASSSPRDLNEKLFF. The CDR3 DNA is TGTGCCAGCAGTTCACCAAGGGATCTCAATGAAAAACTGTTTTTT.

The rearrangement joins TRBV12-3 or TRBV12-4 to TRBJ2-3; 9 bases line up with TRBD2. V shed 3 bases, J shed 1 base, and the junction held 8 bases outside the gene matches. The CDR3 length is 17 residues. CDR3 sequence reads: CASSFAGGRKGTDTQYF. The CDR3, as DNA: TGTGCCAGCAGTTTCGCGGGGGGGAGAAAGGGCACAGATACGCAGTATTTT.

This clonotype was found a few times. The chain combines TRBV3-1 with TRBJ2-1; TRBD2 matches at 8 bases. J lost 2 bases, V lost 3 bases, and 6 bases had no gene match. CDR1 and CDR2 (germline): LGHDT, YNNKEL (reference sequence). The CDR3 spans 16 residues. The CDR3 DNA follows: TGTGCCAGCAGCCAGGTCGGGGGGGGAGCCTACAATGAGCAGTTCTTC. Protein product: CASSQVGGGAYNEQFF.

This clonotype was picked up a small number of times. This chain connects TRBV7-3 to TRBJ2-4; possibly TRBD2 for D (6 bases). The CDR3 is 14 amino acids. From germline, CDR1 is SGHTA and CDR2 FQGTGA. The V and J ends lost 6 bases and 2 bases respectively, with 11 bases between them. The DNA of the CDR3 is TGTGCCAGCAGTTCGGAGGGGACCAAAAACATTCAGTACTTC. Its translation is CASSSEGTKNIQYF.

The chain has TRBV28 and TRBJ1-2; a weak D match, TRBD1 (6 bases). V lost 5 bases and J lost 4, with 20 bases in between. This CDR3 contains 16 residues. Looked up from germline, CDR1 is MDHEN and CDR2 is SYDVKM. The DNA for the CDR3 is TGTGCCAGCAGTCCTTACAGGGAACCCCCCTCCTATGGCTACACCTTC. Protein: CASSPYREPPSYGYTF.

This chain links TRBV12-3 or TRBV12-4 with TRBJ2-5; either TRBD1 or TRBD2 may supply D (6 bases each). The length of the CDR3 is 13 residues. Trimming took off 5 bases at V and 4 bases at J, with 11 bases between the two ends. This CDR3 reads CASSAGGSETQYF. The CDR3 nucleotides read TGTGCCAGCAGTGCCGGGGGCTCAGAGACCCAGTACTTC.

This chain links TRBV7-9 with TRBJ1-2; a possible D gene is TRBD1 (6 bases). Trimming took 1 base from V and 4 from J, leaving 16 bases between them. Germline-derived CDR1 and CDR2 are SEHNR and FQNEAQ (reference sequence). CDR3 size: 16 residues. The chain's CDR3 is CASSLGRGGSSYGYTF. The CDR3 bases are TGTGCCAGCAGCTTAGGGCGCGGGGGCTCCAGCTATGGCTACACCTTC.

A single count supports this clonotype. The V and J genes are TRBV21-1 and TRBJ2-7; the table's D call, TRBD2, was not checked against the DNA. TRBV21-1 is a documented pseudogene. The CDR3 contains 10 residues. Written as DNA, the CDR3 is TGTACTCGACCGGCGGGGGAGCAGTACTTC. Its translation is CTRPAGEQYF.

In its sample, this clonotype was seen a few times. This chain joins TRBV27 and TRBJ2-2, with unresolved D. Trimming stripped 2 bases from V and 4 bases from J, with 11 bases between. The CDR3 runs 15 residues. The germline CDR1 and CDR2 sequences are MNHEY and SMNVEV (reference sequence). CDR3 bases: TGTGCCAGCAGTTTAATGGGGTCGGGCACCGGGGAGCTGTTTTTT. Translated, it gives CASSLMGSGTGELFF.

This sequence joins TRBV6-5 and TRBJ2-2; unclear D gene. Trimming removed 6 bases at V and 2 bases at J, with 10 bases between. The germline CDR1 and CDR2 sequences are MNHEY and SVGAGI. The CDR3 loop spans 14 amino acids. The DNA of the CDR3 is TGTGCCAGCAGCTACAGATCAAACACCGGGGAGCTGTTTTTT. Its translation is CASSYRSNTGELFF.

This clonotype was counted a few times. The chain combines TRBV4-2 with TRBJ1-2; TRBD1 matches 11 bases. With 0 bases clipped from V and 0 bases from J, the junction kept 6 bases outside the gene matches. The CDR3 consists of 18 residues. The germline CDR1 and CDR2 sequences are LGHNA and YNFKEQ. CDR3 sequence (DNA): TGTGCCAGCAGCCAAGAGGGGACAGGGGGACTGGCTAACTATGGCTACACCTTC. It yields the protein CASSQEGTGGLANYGYTF.

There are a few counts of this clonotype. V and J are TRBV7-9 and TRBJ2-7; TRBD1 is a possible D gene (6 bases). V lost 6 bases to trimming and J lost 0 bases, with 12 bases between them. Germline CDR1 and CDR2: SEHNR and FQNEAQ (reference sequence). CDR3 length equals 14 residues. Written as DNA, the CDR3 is TGTGCCAGCAGACTCGGACAGAACTCCTACGAGCAGTACTTC. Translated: CASRLGQNSYEQYF.

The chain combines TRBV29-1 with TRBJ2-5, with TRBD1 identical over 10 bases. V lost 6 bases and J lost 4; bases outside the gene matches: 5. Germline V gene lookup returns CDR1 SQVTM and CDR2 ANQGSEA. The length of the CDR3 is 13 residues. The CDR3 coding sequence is TGCAGCGTGGGAGACAGGGGGCGAGAGACCCAGTACTTC. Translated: CSVGDRGRETQYF.

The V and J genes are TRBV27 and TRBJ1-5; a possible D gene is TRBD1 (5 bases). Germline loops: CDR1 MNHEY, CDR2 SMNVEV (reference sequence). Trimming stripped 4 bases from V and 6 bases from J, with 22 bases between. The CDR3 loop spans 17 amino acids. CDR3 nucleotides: TGTGCCAGCAGTTCACTTGGGGCGCCACGGGGCGGTCAGCCCCAGCATTTT. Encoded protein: CASSSLGAPRGGQPQHF.

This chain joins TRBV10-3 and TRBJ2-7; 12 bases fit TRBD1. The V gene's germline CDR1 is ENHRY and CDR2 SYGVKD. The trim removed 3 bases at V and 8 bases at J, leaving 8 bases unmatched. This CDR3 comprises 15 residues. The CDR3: CAISDWGQGADQQYF. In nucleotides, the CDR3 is TGTGCCATCAGTGACTGGGGACAGGGGGCGGATCAGCAGTACTTC.

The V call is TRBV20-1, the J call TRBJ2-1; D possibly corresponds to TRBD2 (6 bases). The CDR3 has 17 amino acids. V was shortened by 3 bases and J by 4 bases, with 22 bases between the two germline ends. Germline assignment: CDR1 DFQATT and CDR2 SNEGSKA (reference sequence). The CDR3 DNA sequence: TGCAGTGCTAGCTACCGCCCAGGACTACCAGGGTACAATGAGCAGTTCTTC. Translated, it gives CSASYRPGLPGYNEQFF.

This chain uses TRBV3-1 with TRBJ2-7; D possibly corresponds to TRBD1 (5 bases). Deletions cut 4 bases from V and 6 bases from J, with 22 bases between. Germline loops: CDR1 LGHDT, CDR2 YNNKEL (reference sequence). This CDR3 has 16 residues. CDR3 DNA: TGTGCCAGCAGCCGGGGCGGCCACTTAAGGCATATCGAGCAGTACTTC. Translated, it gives CASSRGGHLRHIEQYF.

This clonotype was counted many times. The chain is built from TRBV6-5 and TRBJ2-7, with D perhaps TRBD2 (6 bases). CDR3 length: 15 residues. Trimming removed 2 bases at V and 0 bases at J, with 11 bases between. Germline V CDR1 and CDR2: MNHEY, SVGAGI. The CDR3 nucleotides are TGTGCCAGCAGTTACCGGGGGACCTACTCCTACGAGCAGTACTTC. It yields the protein CASSYRGTYSYEQYF.

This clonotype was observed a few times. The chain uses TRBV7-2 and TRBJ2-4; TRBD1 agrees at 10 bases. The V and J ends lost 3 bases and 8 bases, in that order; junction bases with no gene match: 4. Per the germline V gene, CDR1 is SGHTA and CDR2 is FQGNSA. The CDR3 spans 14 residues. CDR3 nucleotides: TGTGCCAGCAGCTTGGCCGGGACAGGGGACATTCAGTACTTC. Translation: CASSLAGTGDIQYF. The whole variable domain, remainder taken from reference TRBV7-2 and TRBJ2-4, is GAGVSQSPSNKVTEKGKDVELRCDPISGHTALYWYRQSLGQGLEFLIYFQGNSAPDKSGLPSDRFSAERTGGSVSTLTIQRTQQEDSAVYLCASSLAGTGDIQYFGAGTRLSVL.

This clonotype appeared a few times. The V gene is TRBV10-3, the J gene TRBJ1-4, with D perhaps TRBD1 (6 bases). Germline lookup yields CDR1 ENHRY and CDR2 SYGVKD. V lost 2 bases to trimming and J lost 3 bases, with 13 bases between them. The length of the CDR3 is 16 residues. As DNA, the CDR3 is TGTGCCATCAGTGAGGGGCCACAGGGCCCTAATGAAAAACTGTTTTTT. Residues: CAISEGPQGPNEKLFF.

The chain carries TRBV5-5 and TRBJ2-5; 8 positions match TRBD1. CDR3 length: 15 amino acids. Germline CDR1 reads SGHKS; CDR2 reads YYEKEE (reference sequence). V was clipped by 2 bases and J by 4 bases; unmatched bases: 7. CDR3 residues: CASSFFRGPGETQYF. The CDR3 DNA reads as TGTGCCAGCAGCTTTTTCAGGGGGCCGGGAGAGACCCAGTACTTC.